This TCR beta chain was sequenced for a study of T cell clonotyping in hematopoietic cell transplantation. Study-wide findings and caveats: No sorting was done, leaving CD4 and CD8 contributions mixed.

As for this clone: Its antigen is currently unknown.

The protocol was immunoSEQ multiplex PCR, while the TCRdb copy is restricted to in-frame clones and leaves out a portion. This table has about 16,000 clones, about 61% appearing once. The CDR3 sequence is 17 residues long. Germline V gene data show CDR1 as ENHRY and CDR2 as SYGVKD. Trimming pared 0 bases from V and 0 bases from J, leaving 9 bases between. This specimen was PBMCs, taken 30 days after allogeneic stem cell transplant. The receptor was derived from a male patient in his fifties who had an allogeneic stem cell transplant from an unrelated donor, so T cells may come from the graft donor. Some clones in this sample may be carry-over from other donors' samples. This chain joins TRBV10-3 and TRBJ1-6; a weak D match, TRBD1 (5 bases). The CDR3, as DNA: TGTGCCATCAGTGAGTCGAGGGGCCGCTCCTATAATTCACCCCTCCACTTT. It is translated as CAISESRGRSYNSPLHF.